This T cell receptor (beta chain) appears in the sequencing data of a study of graft-versus-host responses after intestinal transplantation. Study details: Transplantation in recipients was multivisceral, liver-intestinal, or isolated intestinal.

Of note for this clone: Its specificity is unknown.

Here immunoSEQ multiplex PCR was the method, and the copy in TCRdb shows in-frame clones only, minus some. The sample yields tens of thousands of clones, around nine tenths seen once. The sequencing used unstimulated CD8+ T cells sorted from spleen or lymph node cells, collected before intestinal transplant. This clonotype was obtained from a human donor who received an intestinal transplant.

The DNA of the CDR3 is TGCGCCAGCAGCCTTCTAGCCGAAATGGAGGTCAATGAGCAGTTCTTC. Amino acids: CASSLLAEMEVNEQFF. The chain joins TRBV4-1 to TRBJ2-1; perhaps TRBD2 as D (5 bases). The V gene lost 4 bases and the J gene lost 6 bases, with 19 bases spanning the gap. Germline V gene data show CDR1 as MGHRA and CDR2 as YSYEKL. This CDR3 has 16 amino acids.